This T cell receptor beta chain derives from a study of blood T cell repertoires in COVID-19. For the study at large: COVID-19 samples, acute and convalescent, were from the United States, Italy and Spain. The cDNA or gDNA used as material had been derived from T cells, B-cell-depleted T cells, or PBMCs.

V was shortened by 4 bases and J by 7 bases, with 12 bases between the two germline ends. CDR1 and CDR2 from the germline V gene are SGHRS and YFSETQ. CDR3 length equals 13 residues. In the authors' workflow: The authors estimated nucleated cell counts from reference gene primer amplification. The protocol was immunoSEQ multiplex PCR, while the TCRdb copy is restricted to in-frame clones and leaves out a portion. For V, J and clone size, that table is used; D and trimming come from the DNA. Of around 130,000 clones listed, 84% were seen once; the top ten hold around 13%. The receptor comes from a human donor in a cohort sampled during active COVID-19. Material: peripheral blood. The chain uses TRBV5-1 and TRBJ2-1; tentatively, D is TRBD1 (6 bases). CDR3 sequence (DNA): TGCGCCAGCAGCGACGCAGGGGCAAATGAGCAGTTCTTC. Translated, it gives CASSDAGANEQFF.